A selection of T cell receptor beta chains follows, all from one sample in a study of T cell responses to AZD1222 COVID-19 vaccine. Some clones are missing from TCRdb's copy, which holds only in-frame ones; the method was immunoSEQ multiplex PCR. The sample has 100,000 to 150,000 clones; approximately 90% are singletons. The source material was peripheral blood, sampled on day 0 of MenACWY control vaccination. The receptor set was obtained from an adult in good health. CDR3s include the opening cysteine and the closing phenylalanine or tryptophan. D genes are given only for firm matches. Some rows mark clone size as missing; the rest say once, few, many or name a class of expanded clone.

D gene,V gene,J gene,clone size,CDR3 length,CDR3 protein,CDR3 DNA
-,TRBV7-6,TRBJ1-3,-,15,CASSLGPGGGNTIYF,TGTGCCAGCAGCTTGGGTCCGGGGGGAGGAAACACCATATATTTT
-,TRBV7-9,TRBJ2-1,-,15,CASSFDTSSYNEQFF,TGTGCCAGCAGCTTTGACACCAGCTCCTACAATGAGCAGTTCTTC
TRBD1,TRBV3-1/TRBV3-2,TRBJ2-3,-,16,CASSQDRGQGADTQYF,TGTGCCAGCAGCCAAGATCGAGGGCAGGGGGCAGATACGCAGTATTTT
-,TRBV2,TRBJ1-1,-,14,CASTEVGLNTEAFF,TGTGCCAGCACCGAGGTAGGGTTGAACACTGAAGCTTTCTTT
-,TRBV11-2,TRBJ1-1,-,12,CASSYGTAEAFF,TGTGCCAGCAGTTACGGGACGGCTGAAGCTTTCTTT
-,TRBV6-5,TRBJ1-2,-,14,CASSGRDTNYGYTF,TGTGCCAGCAGCGGCCGGGACACTAACTATGGCTACACCTTC
-,TRBV27,TRBJ2-7,-,14,CASRVRSITDEQYF,TGTGCCAGCAGGGTTAGGTCCATAACTGACGAGCAGTACTTC
TRBD1,TRBV6-5,TRBJ1-1,-,14,CASSFGTGFSEAFF,TGTGCCAGCAGTTTTGGGACAGGGTTTTCTGAAGCTTTCTTT
-,TRBV12-3/TRBV12-4,TRBJ2-7,-,12,CASSRGRGEQYF,TGTGCCAGCAGTAGAGGACGTGGCGAGCAGTACTTC
TRBD1,TRBV15,TRBJ1-2,-,16,CATSSLDRRGYRGYTF,TGTGCCACCAGCAGTCTGGACAGGAGGGGATATCGTGGCTACACCTTC
TRBD2,TRBV11-2,TRBJ2-1,-,16,CASSGPGLAGHNEQFF,TGTGCCAGCAGTGGTCCGGGACTAGCGGGACACAATGAGCAGTTCTTC
-,TRBV12-3/TRBV12-4,TRBJ1-1,-,12,CASSPWLAEAFF,TGTGCCAGCAGCCCCTGGCTGGCTGAAGCTTTCTTT
-,TRBV6-1,TRBJ1-6,-,15,CASSEAGGGGSPLHF,TGTGCCAGCAGTGAAGCCGGGGGAGGCGGTTCACCCCTCCACTTT
TRBD1,TRBV5-5,TRBJ2-5,-,14,CASSPPDRRQTQYF,TGTGCCAGCAGCCCTCCGGACAGGCGGCAGACCCAGTACTTC
-,TRBV19,TRBJ2-2,-,13,CASSIVVDGELFF,TGTGCCAGTAGTATAGTGGTAGACGGGGAGCTGTTTTTT
TRBD1,TRBV12-3/TRBV12-4,TRBJ1-1,once,12,CARDREGTEAFF,TGTGCCAGGGACAGGGAGGGGACTGAAGCTTTCTTT
TRBD2,TRBV9,TRBJ2-1,-,14,CASSELAGVNEQFF,TGTGCCAGCAGCGAACTAGCGGGAGTAAATGAGCAGTTCTTC
-,TRBV4-2,TRBJ1-5,-,19,CASSQGSTTRVEGNQPQHF,TGTGCCAGCAGCCAAGGATCGACCACCAGGGTAGAGGGCAATCAGCCCCAGCATTTT
TRBD2,TRBV6-2/TRBV6-3,TRBJ2-2,-,15,CASSYEREDTGELFF,TGTGCCAGCAGTTACGAGCGGGAGGACACCGGGGAGCTGTTTTTT
TRBD1,TRBV23-1,TRBJ2-1,-,15,CASSPNRGLQNEQFF,TGCGCCAGCAGTCCCAACAGGGGGCTTCAGAATGAGCAGTTCTTC
TRBD2,TRBV6-4,TRBJ2-7,-,16,CASSDHRVAGWREQYF,TGTGCCAGCAGTGACCACAGAGTAGCGGGGTGGAGAGAGCAGTACTTC
-,TRBV9,TRBJ2-3,-,14,CASSVDPFTDTQYF,TGTGCCAGCAGCGTGGATCCTTTCACAGATACGCAGTATTTT
-,TRBV27,TRBJ2-1,once,18,CASSFIGPRGAKGGQQFF,TGTGCCAGCAGTTTTATAGGCCCCCGTGGAGCAAAGGGAGGTCAGCAGTTCTTC
-,TRBV12-5,TRBJ1-1,-,13,CASGKRESAEAFF,TGTGCTAGTGGAAAAAGGGAGAGCGCTGAAGCTTTCTTT
-,TRBV4-1,TRBJ2-7,-,13,CASSPGNGDEQYF,TGCGCCAGCAGCCCTGGTAACGGGGACGAGCAGTACTTC
TRBD1,TRBV27,TRBJ1-5,-,18,CASSLSLNRGRSNQPQHF,TGTGCCAGCAGTTTATCCCTCAACAGGGGACGAAGCAATCAGCCCCAGCATTTT
-,TRBV10-1,TRBJ2-1,-,15,CASSDGGVDFGEQFF,TGCGCCAGCAGTGATGGGGGAGTTGATTTTGGTGAGCAGTTCTTC
TRBD1,TRBV6-4,TRBJ2-3,few,15,CASSGGQGETDTQYF,TGTGCCAGCAGTGGTGGACAGGGTGAGACAGATACGCAGTATTTT
-,TRBV11-3,TRBJ1-5,-,17,CASSSLPEDRDDQPQHF,TGTGCCAGCAGCTCCTTACCGGAGGACAGAGACGATCAGCCCCAGCATTTT
TRBD2,TRBV5-1,TRBJ2-5,-,18,CASSSGIPGSGLEETQYF,TGCGCCAGCAGCTCTGGAATTCCGGGTAGCGGGCTGGAAGAGACCCAGTACTTC
-,TRBV9,TRBJ1-3,-,16,CASSVEAVLSGNTIYF,TGTGCCAGCAGCGTAGAGGCAGTACTCTCTGGAAACACCATATATTTT
-,TRBV5-8,TRBJ1-4,-,13,CASSPDRSEKLFF,TGTGCCAGCAGCCCGGACCGTAGCGAAAAACTGTTTTTT
-,TRBV11-1,TRBJ2-7,-,15,CASSLVGEAPYEQYF,TGTGCCAGCAGCTTAGTAGGGGAGGCCCCCTACGAGCAGTACTTC
TRBD1,TRBV5-1,TRBJ2-7,once,14,CASSTGQGVYEQYF,TGCGCCAGCAGCACCGGACAGGGGGTCTACGAGCAGTACTTC
-,TRBV29-1,TRBJ1-1,-,11,CSVPFGTEAFF,TGCAGCGTTCCGTTTGGCACTGAAGCTTTCTTT
TRBD1,TRBV6-5,TRBJ2-3,-,15,CASSQGQGGTDTQYF,TGTGCCAGCAGTCAGGGTCAGGGGGGCACAGATACGCAGTATTTT
-,TRBV27,TRBJ1-2,-,14,CASSLSGRSHGYTF,TGTGCCAGCAGTTTATCCGGCAGGTCACATGGCTACACCTTC
TRBD2,TRBV9,TRBJ2-2,-,16,CASSVGGGTPPGELFF,TGTGCCAGCAGCGTAGGGGGAGGGACCCCGCCCGGGGAGCTGTTTTTT
-,TRBV12-3/TRBV12-4,TRBJ1-2,-,12,CASSSVLYGYTF,TGTGCCAGCAGTTCCGTTCTATATGGCTACACCTTC
TRBD2,TRBV6-2/TRBV6-3,TRBJ2-7,-,14,CASSLAGGPGEQYF,TGTGCCAGCAGTTTAGCGGGAGGGCCTGGGGAGCAGTACTTC
TRBD2,TRBV9,TRBJ2-1,-,18,CASSSRTSGFPGGNEQFF,TGTGCCAGCAGCTCGCGGACTAGCGGTTTTCCGGGGGGCAATGAGCAGTTCTTC
-,TRBV5-4,TRBJ1-1,-,15,CASSYVGAGDTEAFF,TGTGCCAGCAGCTACGTGGGGGCAGGGGACACTGAAGCTTTCTTT
-,TRBV9,TRBJ1-3,-,17,CASSGFTGLPSGNTIYF,TGTGCCAGCAGCGGTTTTACAGGGCTCCCCTCTGGAAACACCATATATTTT
TRBD2,TRBV6-5,TRBJ2-5,-,16,CASSYSSGRAVITQYF,TGTGCCAGCAGTTACTCGAGCGGGAGGGCAGTTATTACCCAGTACTTC
-,TRBV11-3,TRBJ2-1,-,13,CASSYSAYNEQFF,TGTGCCAGCAGCTATTCCGCCTACAATGAGCAGTTCTTC
-,TRBV12-3/TRBV12-4,TRBJ1-6,-,13,CASSLTGNSPLHF,TGTGCCAGCAGTTTAACAGGGAATTCACCCCTCCACTTT
TRBD2,TRBV2,TRBJ2-7,-,14,CASSSGLAVYEQYF,TGTGCCAGCAGCTCCGGACTAGCGGTCTACGAGCAGTACTTC
-,TRBV19,TRBJ1-2,-,16,CASSVDGQAYDYGYTF,TGTGCCAGTAGTGTGGACGGCCAGGCCTACGACTATGGCTACACCTTC
-,TRBV4-3,TRBJ1-2,-,14,CASSQDRDFGGYTF,TGCGCCAGCAGCCAAGATAGAGACTTTGGTGGCTACACCTTC
-,TRBV13,TRBJ1-1,-,14,CASSPQGGATEAFF,TGTGCCAGCAGCCCGCAGGGAGGGGCCACTGAAGCTTTCTTT
-,TRBV11-3,TRBJ2-7,-,14,CASSAGGPVDEQYF,TGTGCCAGCAGCGCCGGAGGGCCTGTGGACGAGCAGTACTTC
-,TRBV3-1/TRBV3-2,TRBJ1-3,-,16,CASSQVRGALGNTIYF,TGTGCCAGCAGCCAAGTTCGGGGGGCGCTTGGAAACACCATATATTTT
-,TRBV12-5,TRBJ2-1,-,16,CASGLVLVQLPAEQFF,TGTGCTAGTGGTTTGGTACTGGTACAGCTCCCAGCTGAGCAGTTCTTC
TRBD1,TRBV7-9,TRBJ2-7,-,13,CASSFGQGYEQYF,TGTGCCAGCAGCTTCGGACAGGGCTACGAGCAGTACTTC
-,TRBV5-1,TRBJ2-2,-,13,CASSSEGAGELFF,TGCGCCAGCAGCAGTGAAGGGGCCGGGGAGCTGTTTTTT
-,TRBV30,TRBJ2-6,-,13,CAWSGVEAVVLTF,TGTGCCTGGAGTGGTGTAGAGGCGGTCGTCCTGACTTTC
TRBD2,TRBV4-1,TRBJ2-7,-,16,CASSQERGGGAYEQYF,TGCGCCAGCAGCCAAGAAAGAGGCGGGGGAGCCTACGAGCAGTACTTC
TRBD1,TRBV30,TRBJ2-1,-,13,CAWSPGQLNEQFF,TGTGCCTGGAGCCCGGGACAGCTCAATGAGCAGTTCTTC
-,TRBV9,TRBJ1-5,-,15,CASSVGGNGNQPQHF,TGTGCCAGCAGCGTAGGGGGTAATGGCAATCAGCCCCAGCATTTT